A single sample gave rise to the 24 T cell receptor beta chains below, sequenced in a study of cytomegalovirus exposure and HLA in healthy donors. Both 60 Vbeta primers and 13 Jbeta primers went into the PCR. The method was immunoSEQ multiplex PCR; TCRdb's version includes in-frame clones alone and lacks a portion of them. The sample yields around 180,000 clones, approximately 80% seen once. The sample comprised PBMCs. The receptors derive from a male donor in good health and CMV-seronegative.

The rearrangement uses TRBV9 and TRBJ2-5, with D uncertain. V was pared by 4 bases and J by 5 bases, with 21 bases between. This CDR3 has 16 amino acids. Germline loops: CDR1 SGDLS, CDR2 YYNGEE. The CDR3 nucleotides read TGTGCCAGCAGCTCACCCGCCGAGAGTAGATCGGAGACCCAGTACTTC. It encodes CASSSPAESRSETQYF.

This rearrangement joins TRBV9 to TRBJ2-7; D remains unclear. Germline values: CDR1 SGDLS, CDR2 YYNGEE. Trimming cost V 0 bases and J 0 bases, with 10 bases left between them. This CDR3 has 15 amino acids. CDR3 nucleotides: TGTGCCAGCAGCGTAGAGGAATGGAGCTCCTACGAGCAGTACTTC. Translating gives CASSVEEWSSYEQYF.

V and J are TRBV5-1 and TRBJ2-5; D may be TRBD2 (5 bases). The germline V and J ends were trimmed by 4 bases and 1 base, with 8 bases remaining between them. This CDR3 has 13 amino acids. CDR1 SGHRS and CDR2 YFSETQ come from the germline V gene. The CDR3 here is CASSVGGQETQYF. The CDR3 nucleotides read TGCGCCAGCAGCGTTGGAGGCCAAGAGACCCAGTACTTC.

This clone was seen a handful of times. This chain uses TRBV21-1 with TRBJ1-1. TRBV21-1 represents a pseudogene. The CDR3 covers 12 residues. Here the CDR3 DNA reads TGTGCCAGCAGCTTAAGGAGGAACCCCGCTTTCTTT. The encoded protein is CASSLRRNPAFF.

V and J are TRBV18 and TRBJ2-7, with TRBD1 matching 7 bases. This CDR3 contains 14 residues. The V and J ends lost 3 bases and 2 bases, in that order; junction bases with no gene match: 4. CDR1 and CDR2 (germline): KGHSH, LQKENI. The CDR3 sequence: CASSPPGQTYEQYF. DNA of the CDR3: TGTGCCAGCTCACCTCCGGGACAGACCTACGAGCAGTACTTC.

V gene TRBV7-9 combines with J gene TRBJ2-1; 7 bases fit TRBD2. Germline CDR1 and CDR2: SEHNR and FQNEAQ (reference sequence). This CDR3 has 14 amino acids. J gave up 4 bases and V 7 bases, and 7 bases lay outside the gene matches. The CDR3 region is CASTPPSGYNEQFF. CDR3 DNA sequence: TGTGCCAGCACCCCCCCTAGCGGTTACAATGAGCAGTTCTTC.

This chain links TRBV6-1 with TRBJ1-2; 9 bases are shared with TRBD1. The trim removed 4 bases at V and 7 bases at J, leaving 7 bases unmatched. The length of the CDR3 is 14 residues. Per the germline V gene, CDR1 is MNHNS and CDR2 is SASEGT. CDR3 sequence: CASSVAQGAGGYTF. The CDR3, as DNA: TGTGCCAGCAGTGTTGCACAGGGGGCGGGTGGCTACACCTTC.

In DNA form, the CDR3 reads TGTGCCAGCAGCTCACTAGCGGGAGGGCCTTCAGCCGGGGAGCTGTTTTTT. This codes for CASSSLAGGPSAGELFF. The chain recombines TRBV7-8 with TRBJ2-2; 13 positions agree with TRBD2. CDR1 and CDR2 from the germline V gene are SGHVS and FQNEAQ. There are 17 residues in the CDR3. Unmatched junction bases numbered 8, after V lost 4 bases and J lost 6 bases.

The genes are TRBV19 and TRBJ2-7, with 7 bases aligning to TRBD1. This CDR3 region has 15 residues. V was clipped by 3 bases and J by 6 bases; unmatched bases: 11. CDR1 LNHDA and CDR2 SQIVND come from the germline V gene (reference sequence). The CDR3 DNA reads TGTGCCAGTAGTATCGGGGACAGAAGGGTCTCCGAGCAGTACTTC. This translates into CASSIGDRRVSEQYF.

This CDR3 reads CASSLQGSDYGYTF. CDR3 sequence (DNA): TGCGCCAGCAGCTTGCAGGGGTCCGACTATGGCTACACCTTC. The chain couples TRBV5-1 to TRBJ1-2; D is possibly TRBD1 (6 bases). The ends were cut back, 1 base at V and 3 bases at J, with 10 bases in the middle. Per germline, CDR1 SGHRS and CDR2 YFSETQ. CDR3 length: 14 amino acids. The full variable domain, completed using reference TRBV5-1 and TRBJ1-2, is KAGVTQTPRYLIKTRGQQVTLSCSPISGHRSVSWYQQTPGQGLQFLFEYFSETQRNKGNFPGRFSGRQFSNSRSEMNVSTLELGDSALYLCASSLQGSDYGYTFGSGTRLTVV.

This chain connects TRBV7-7 to TRBJ1-3; D is ambiguous. Germline V lookup: CDR1 SSHAT, CDR2 FNYEAQ (reference sequence). This CDR3 contains 13 residues. V was cut by 4 bases and J by 0 bases, with 4 bases left in between. The CDR3 DNA is TGTGCCAGCAGCTCCCGCTCTGGAAACACCATATATTTT. Protein sequence: CASSSRSGNTIYF.

In this sample, this clone turned up once. The J gene is TRBJ2-7, the V gene TRBV6-5; the match to TRBD1 covers 7 bases. Trimming cost V 3 bases and J 0 bases; bases outside gene matches: 5. Germline V gene data show CDR1 as MNHEY and CDR2 as SVGAGI. The CDR3 totals 15 residues. CDR3 protein: CASSYTQGISYEQYF. The CDR3 DNA reads TGTGCCAGCAGTTATACACAGGGGATCTCCTACGAGCAGTACTTC.

This chain links TRBV5-1 with TRBJ1-1; possibly TRBD1 for D (5 bases). CDR3 length: 14 amino acids. The ends were cut back, 5 bases at V and 9 bases at J, with 20 bases in the middle. Germline CDR1 is SGHRS and CDR2 is YFSETQ. This CDR3 reads CASRETGEGLKAFF. The CDR3 region has the DNA TGCGCCAGCAGGGAAACGGGGGAAGGACTTAAAGCTTTCTTT.

The chain combines TRBV5-6 with TRBJ1-1; D perhaps matches TRBD1 (6 bases). This CDR3 is 16 amino acids long. Germline assignment: CDR1 SGHDT and CDR2 YYEEEE. Trimming left V 3 bases short and J 7 bases short, with 22 bases between. The CDR3 coding sequence is TGTGCCAGCAGCTCGGTCCCCCAGGGGCTAGGTTTTGAAGCTTTCTTT. It yields the protein CASSSVPQGLGFEAFF.

J is TRBJ2-5 and V is TRBV5-8; 11 nucleotides line up with TRBD2. V lost 0 bases to trimming and J lost 5 bases; unmatched junction nucleotides: 3. Germline lookup yields CDR1 SGHTS and CDR2 YDEGEE. This CDR3 has 15 amino acids. In DNA, the CDR3 is TGTGCCAGCAGCTTGGAGGGACTAGCGGAGGAGACCCAGTACTTC. Its protein is CASSLEGLAEETQYF.

The CDR3, as DNA: TGTGCCAGCAGTGAGCCGGGACAGGGGACATCCTACGAGCAGTACTTC. This translates into CASSEPGQGTSYEQYF. The chain joins TRBV6-1 to TRBJ2-7, with TRBD1 identical over 10 bases. This CDR3 spans 16 amino acids. Germline CDR1 is MNHNS and CDR2 is SASEGT. V shed 3 bases and J 1 base; nucleotides not matched to a gene: 6.

CDR3 nucleotide sequence: TGTGCCTGGAGAAGACACCCAACTAATGAAAAACTGTTTTTT. Translation gives CAWRRHPTNEKLFF. The J gene is TRBJ1-4, the V gene TRBV30; D unresolved. V was cut by 3 bases and J by 0 bases, with 8 bases left in between. Germline lookup yields CDR1 GTSNPN and CDR2 SVGIG (reference sequence). The CDR3 runs 14 residues.

The chain carries TRBV15 and TRBJ2-7; D remains unclear. The V and J ends lost 0 bases and 3 bases respectively, with 6 bases between them. The CDR3 consists of 13 residues. Germline V gene sequence: CDR1 LNHNV, CDR2 YYDKDF (reference sequence). DNA for the CDR3: TGTGCCACCAGCAGAGATCTCCTCTACGAGCAGTACTTC. Protein product: CATSRDLLYEQYF.

This chain joins TRBV10-3 and TRBJ1-6; D might be TRBD1 (5 bases). CDR3 length equals 14 residues. Trimming took 6 bases from V and 7 from J, leaving 13 bases between them. Germline V CDR1 and CDR2: ENHRY, SYGVKD. In nucleotides, the CDR3 is TGTGCCATCAGGACCGACAGCCCAAATTCACCCCTCCACTTT. Protein product: CAIRTDSPNSPLHF.

This chain joins TRBV5-4 and TRBJ2-3; 8 positions match TRBD2. The CDR3 runs 19 residues. J lost 1 base, V lost 4 bases, and 17 bases had no gene match. The V gene's germline CDR1 is SGHNT and CDR2 YYREEE (reference sequence). The CDR3 DNA is TGTGCCAGCAGCCTAGGGCTAGCGGGTCTCACCGGGCGCACAGATACGCAGTATTTT. This codes for CASSLGLAGLTGRTDTQYF.

The genes are TRBV4-2 and TRBJ2-7, with 8 bases fitting TRBD1. The CDR3 has 14 amino acids. Germline values: CDR1 LGHNA, CDR2 YNFKEQ. Unmatched junction bases numbered 4, after V lost 6 bases and J lost 0 bases. The CDR3 DNA is TGTGCCAGCAGAAGGACAGGGAGCTCCTACGAGCAGTACTTC. As protein: CASRRTGSSYEQYF.

The V and J genes are TRBV2 and TRBJ1-2; no firm D call. CDR1 and CDR2 from the germline V gene are SNHLY and FYNNEI. This CDR3 is 12 amino acids long. Between the trimmed V and J ends, which lost 8 bases and 8 bases, there was a span of 15 bases. The CDR3 nucleotides are TGTGCCAGCCTGGCGGGGATGCGGGGCTACACCTTC. It is translated as CASLAGMRGYTF.

This sequence joins TRBV25-1 and TRBJ1-5, with TRBD1 identical over 7 bases. In germline, CDR1 is MGHDK, CDR2 SYGVNS. This CDR3 contains 14 residues. After removal of 5 bases from V and 3 bases from J, the junction contained 4 bases not matched to a gene. CDR3 nucleotides: TGTGCCAGCAGTCAGACAGGGAACAATCAGCCCCAGCATTTT. It encodes CASSQTGNNQPQHF.

The V call is TRBV25-1, the J call TRBJ2-5, with 7 bases lining up with TRBD2. The CDR3 spans 17 residues. V was pared by 8 bases and J by 5 bases, with 20 bases of the junction left unmatched. CDR1 MGHDK and CDR2 SYGVNS come from the germline V gene. The CDR3 spells CASAEPAVGRAGETQYF. The CDR3 DNA is TGTGCCAGCGCTGAACCGGCCGTTGGGAGGGCCGGGGAGACCCAGTACTTC.